The source of this T cell receptor (beta chain) is a study of response to subunit inactivated influenza vaccine. Whole-study findings and limits: With each seasonal influenza vaccination, the authors suggested, few new T cells are recruited.

This CDR3 contains 13 residues. Deletions cut 7 bases from V and 0 bases from J, with 9 bases between. CDR1 and CDR2 (germline): MNHNY, SVGAGI (reference sequence). TCRdb passed the RT-PCR reads through MiXCR, listing each CDR3 protein once. The sample lists 800,000 or so distinct CDR3 sequences; around 20% were seen once. This clonotype was counted only a few times. No antigen is known for it. This clonotype was sampled from a man aged 50 to 60 who received an inactivated influenza vaccine. The specimen was PBMCs from blood, collected roughly 5 days after vaccination. The gene calls are TRBV6-6 and TRBJ1-2; D not certain. Here the CDR3 DNA reads TGTGCCAGCAACACAAACCCTAACTATGGCTACACCTTC. This encodes CASNTNPNYGYTF.